This T cell receptor (beta chain) came from a study of T cells in pancreatic ductal adenocarcinoma (dated by TCRdb to about 2017). With regard to the full study: To learn about the adaptive T-cell response arising naturally, investigators profiled where tumor-infiltrating CD8+ T cells, together with suppressive cells, were located within resected pancreatic ductal adenocarcinoma, how abundant they were, and what qualities they showed.

The CDR3 runs 14 residues from the cysteine to the phenylalanine. Just the 42-base CDR3 DNA is kept, in frame starting at base 1. Taken from the germline V gene, the CDR1 and CDR2 loops are MNHNS and SASEGT. V drops 7 bases and J drops 3 bases, leaving 15 bases in between. The study at large found these results: T-cell clonality showed no significant difference between tumor and blood, with a mean clonality of about 0.11 in tumors and approximately 0.078 in blood. Since most people with pancreatic cancer show up with disease that cannot be operated on, the resected cohort was biased toward the minority who had early-stage disease. More total productive templates and 7.5 to 9-fold more unique clonotypes were found in blood samples than in tumor samples. Tumor versus blood clonality comparisons may be biased because tumors are enriched in CD45RO+ effector rather than naive T cells, biasing toward lower diversity.

To note about this clone: Its antigen target is currently unknown. No base quality values were provided; no much bigger clone lies one nucleotide off.

TCR beta CDR3 regions were amplified from genomic DNA using the immunoSEQ hsTCRB kit. An Illumina HiSeq system was used for high-throughput TRB CDR3 sequencing. As for the authors' bioinformatics: The immunoSEQ software was used to analyze sequencing reads, and nonproductive sequences containing premature stops or frame-shifts were removed. Clonality of the repertoire was calculated as one minus the Shannon entropy normalized by log2 of the number of unique productive sequences. TCRdb re-hosts the immuneACCESS table, in-frame sequences only. Its copies lack some clones; in the studies checked, an unresolved V gene accounts for under half of them, and the cause for the rest is not known. V and J calls and clone size are copied from that table; D and trimming were computed from the DNA. This sample has approximately 16,000 clones in its table, and about 90% of those were observed once. 16% of the sample is held by the ten biggest clonotypes.

The selected pancreatic ductal adenocarcinoma patients had received surgery without neoadjuvant therapy. After peripheral blood was drawn into heparin tubes, PBMCs were separated on a histopaque density gradient and then cryopreserved in roughly 10% DMSO. Using the DNeasy Blood and Tissue Kit along with Proteinase K and RNase treatment, genomic DNA was extracted from more than five PBMC specimens and roughly 10 flash-frozen tumor specimens. Source material: PBMCs. The sequence was collected from a human donor with pancreatic ductal adenocarcinoma. The chain is encoded by TRBV6-1 joined to TRBJ1-2, with a tentative D gene TRBD1 over 6 matching bases. The CDR3 has the sequence CASMRGGADYGYTF. The base sequence is TGTGCCAGCATGAGGGGGGGCGCGGACTATGGCTACACCTTC.